One and the same sample provided the 22 T cell receptor beta chains below, sequenced in a study of CD8+ T cells in alopecia areata. Sequencing used cDNA as its template, made by extracting RNA and reverse transcribing it. Sequenced by immunoSEQ multiplex PCR; TCRdb stores in-frame clones only, minus some. The data hold approximately 100,000 clones, with approximately 60% observed a single time. The source material was CD4+ T cells sorted from blood. All receptors derive from a human donor in good health.

The chain is built from TRBV2 and TRBJ2-1, with 8 bases fitting TRBD2. V lost 5 bases, J lost 1 base, and 7 bases stayed unmatched. The CDR3 has 16 amino acids. The germline V gene encodes CDR1 SNHLY and CDR2 FYNNEI. The CDR3 loop reads CASSRRGGQSYNEQFF. The CDR3 nucleotides read TGTGCCAGCAGTCGCCGGGGGGGCCAATCCTACAATGAGCAGTTCTTC.

This chain uses TRBV7-9 with TRBJ2-3, with 12 bases aligning to TRBD2. The junction had 9 bases not matched to a gene; V was cut back by 2 bases and J by 3 bases. Germline V gene lookup returns CDR1 SEHNR and CDR2 FQNEAQ (reference sequence). This CDR3 is 18 amino acids long. CDR3 bases: TGTGCCAGCAGCTTAACATCTAGCGGGGGGGCCACAACAGATACGCAGTATTTT. As protein: CASSLTSSGGATTDTQYF. The full variable domain, with the rest looked up from reference TRBV7-9 and TRBJ2-3, is DTGVSQNPRHKITKRGQNVTFRCDPISEHNRLYWYRQTLGQGPEFLTYFQNEAQLEKSRLLSDRFSAERPKGSFSTLEIQRTEQGDSAMYLCASSLTSSGGATTDTQYFGPGTRLTVL.

The J gene is TRBJ2-7, the V gene TRBV6-5; 9 bases fit TRBD1. Looked up from germline, CDR1 is MNHEY and CDR2 is SVGAGI. V shed 5 bases, J shed 6 bases, and the junction held 5 bases outside the gene matches. The CDR3 sequence is 13 residues long. CDR3 residues: CASSRDRVFEQYF. The CDR3 nucleotides read TGTGCCAGCAGTCGGGACAGGGTCTTCGAGCAGTACTTC.

This chain uses TRBV11-2 with TRBJ1-2; D is unresolved. CDR3 size: 14 residues. V was clipped by 1 base and J by 2 bases, with 8 bases between them. Per germline, CDR1 SGHAT and CDR2 FQNNGV. The CDR3 coding sequence is TGTGCCAGCAGCTTAGGTTCCCAGAACTATGGCTACACCTTC. Its protein product is CASSLGSQNYGYTF.

This clone was detected only a few times. This chain uses TRBV28 with TRBJ1-1; D not certain. Germline V CDR1 and CDR2: MDHEN, SYDVKM. The CDR3 is 12 residues long. Trimming shortened V by 4 bases and J by 0 bases, and 3 bases separated the two germline ends. CDR3 DNA sequence: TGTGCCAGCAGTTGGCTGAACACTGAAGCTTTCTTT. This codes for CASSWLNTEAFF.

J is TRBJ1-2 and V is TRBV20-1, with D unresolved. The length of the CDR3 is 10 residues. The ends were cut back, 4 bases at V and 4 bases at J, with 4 bases in the middle. The V gene's germline CDR1 is DFQATT and CDR2 SNEGSKA (reference sequence). CDR3 loop: CSANSYGYTF. CDR3 nucleotides: TGCAGTGCTAACAGCTATGGCTACACCTTC.

The CDR3 loop is CASRTGQGAGNEQFF. In DNA, the CDR3 is TGTGCCAGCAGAACGGGACAGGGGGCGGGGAATGAGCAGTTCTTC. This rearrangement joins TRBV28 to TRBJ2-1, with 12 bases lining up with TRBD1. Germline CDR1 MDHEN, CDR2 SYDVKM. V gave up 6 bases and J gave up 7 bases; unmatched junction bases: 7. CDR3 size: 15 residues.

This clone came up once. V gene TRBV12-5 combines with J gene TRBJ1-1; 7 bases agree with TRBD1. Germline CDR1 is LGHNT and CDR2 is FRNRAP. Germline trimming cut 4 bases from V and 5 bases from J; bases unmatched to any gene: 7. The CDR3 covers 14 residues. CDR3 residues: CASGSQGVGTEAFF. Here the CDR3 DNA reads TGTGCTAGTGGTTCCCAGGGGGTAGGGACTGAAGCTTTCTTT.

This rearrangement joins TRBV2 to TRBJ1-6; D call uncertain. This CDR3 has 14 amino acids. Germline V gives CDR1 SNHLY, CDR2 FYNNEI. The V and J ends lost 5 bases and 9 bases respectively, with 14 bases between them. The CDR3 protein is CASSKGPLGSPLHF. DNA for the CDR3: TGTGCCAGCAGTAAAGGGCCATTAGGTTCACCCCTCCACTTT.

This clone occurred a few times. The chain has TRBV5-1 and TRBJ2-6; TRBD1 agrees at 7 bases. Germline-derived CDR1 and CDR2 are SGHRS and YFSETQ. J gave up 0 bases and V 0 bases, and 0 bases lay outside the gene matches. This CDR3 is 16 amino acids long. CDR3 region: CASSLGQGSGANVLTF. The CDR3 DNA reads as TGCGCCAGCAGCTTGGGACAGGGCTCTGGGGCCAACGTCCTGACTTTC.

The chain recombines TRBV7-2 with TRBJ2-4; D is ambiguous. Per germline, CDR1 SGHTA and CDR2 FQGNSA. Trimming pared 7 bases from V and 5 bases from J, leaving 18 bases between. The CDR3 covers 15 residues. CDR3 region: CASTGTTSPQNIQYF. The CDR3 coding sequence is TGTGCCAGCACCGGAACTACCTCCCCACAAAACATTCAGTACTTC.

V and J are TRBV30 and TRBJ1-2; D possibly corresponds to TRBD1 (5 bases). Germline CDR1 GTSNPN, CDR2 SVGIG (reference sequence). Trimming removed 3 bases from V and 4 bases from J, with 9 bases in between. The CDR3 has 12 residues. The CDR3 DNA follows: TGTGCCTGGAGCGGGGGAATCTATGGCTACACCTTC. The encoded protein is CAWSGGIYGYTF.

The chain links TRBV6-1 to TRBJ2-7; no reliable D call. The CDR3 has 13 residues. Germline CDR1 reads MNHNS; CDR2 reads SASEGT. V was pared by 7 bases and J by 5 bases, with 15 bases between. The CDR3 DNA reads TGTGCCAGCATTATTGGGTATCCCCACGAGCAGTACTTC. Residues: CASIIGYPHEQYF.

Concerning this clone itself: This same CDR3 is encoded by further DNA sequences in the sample. The chain links TRBV7-2 to TRBJ2-5, with 7 nucleotides matching TRBD1. Germline CDR1 and CDR2: SGHTA and FQGNSA. The CDR3 runs 13 residues. Unmatched junction bases numbered 2, after V lost 5 bases and J lost 2 bases. The CDR3 spells CASSPGQQETQYF. In DNA form, the CDR3 reads TGTGCCAGCAGCCCGGGACAGCAAGAGACCCAGTACTTC.

The CDR3 sequence: CSVEKTGSETDTQYF. Here the CDR3 DNA reads TGCAGCGTTGAAAAGACAGGGTCCGAGACAGATACGCAGTATTTT. This chain uses TRBV29-1 with TRBJ2-3; 7 bases agree with TRBD1. In germline, CDR1 is SQVTM, CDR2 ANQGSEA. Unmatched junction bases numbered 8, after V lost 2 bases and J lost 3 bases. The CDR3 length is 15 residues.

Only a few counts were recorded for this clone. The V gene is TRBV2, the J gene TRBJ1-4; tentatively, D is TRBD1 (5 bases). Trimming took 7 bases from V and 7 from J, leaving 13 bases between them. The CDR3 covers 13 residues. Germline V gives CDR1 SNHLY, CDR2 FYNNEI. CDR3 sequence (DNA): TGTGCCAGCATAGGTAGGGGCGGTGAAAAACTGTTTTTT. Translating it yields CASIGRGGEKLFF.

The chain couples TRBV19 to TRBJ2-7; D is perhaps TRBD2 (6 bases). The CDR3 extends over 12 amino acids. The V gene's germline CDR1 is LNHDA and CDR2 SQIVND (reference sequence). V was pared by 8 bases and J by 0 bases, with 8 bases between. CDR3 region: CASAGYSYEQYF. In nucleotides, the CDR3 is TGTGCCAGTGCGGGATACTCCTACGAGCAGTACTTC.

The chain joins TRBV6-5 to TRBJ2-7; TRBD1 might be the D (6 bases). The CDR3 length is 15 residues. In germline, CDR1 is MNHEY, CDR2 SVGAGI. Trimming shortened V by 3 bases and J by 6 bases, and 18 bases separated the two germline ends. The chain's CDR3 is CASSYSRNRVGEQYF. Here the CDR3 DNA reads TGTGCCAGCAGTTATTCCCGTAACAGGGTAGGCGAGCAGTACTTC.

The gene calls are TRBV5-6 and TRBJ1-5, with D perhaps matching TRBD1 (5 bases). Per germline, CDR1 SGHDT and CDR2 YYEEEE. The CDR3 contains 14 residues. Trimming left V 2 bases short and J 3 bases short, with 9 bases between. The CDR3 DNA reads TGTGCCAGCAGCTTAGCAGGGCACAATCAGCCCCAGCATTTT. This translates into CASSLAGHNQPQHF.

A few counts support this clone. The genes are TRBV6-1 and TRBJ2-7; perhaps TRBD2 as D (6 bases). Germline-derived CDR1 and CDR2 are MNHNS and SASEGT. The ends were cut back, 2 bases at V and 4 bases at J, with 9 bases in the middle. The length of the CDR3 is 13 residues. This CDR3 reads CASSEWDSYEQYF. The CDR3 DNA reads as TGTGCCAGCAGTGAATGGGACTCATACGAGCAGTACTTC.

The chain combines TRBV6-5 with TRBJ2-5, with 9 positions matching TRBD1. The V and J ends lost 4 bases and 5 bases, in that order; junction bases with no gene match: 5. From germline, CDR1 is MNHEY and CDR2 SVGAGI. The length of the CDR3 is 14 residues. The CDR3 here is CASSWDRAGETQYF. CDR3 bases: TGTGCCAGCAGTTGGGACAGGGCGGGGGAGACCCAGTACTTC.

The chain carries TRBV18 and TRBJ2-5; a possible D gene is TRBD1 (6 bases). Germline V gene data show CDR1 as KGHSH and CDR2 as LQKENI. V lost 4 bases to trimming and J lost 1 base, with 10 bases between them. The CDR3 totals 14 residues. CDR3 protein: CASSHSTGQETQYF. The CDR3 DNA reads as TGTGCCAGCTCACACTCGACAGGCCAAGAGACCCAGTACTTC.